The TCR beta chain under discussion was sequenced for a study of CD8+CD57+ T cells in acquired aplastic anemia. Across the study: Recorded DNA amounts for sorted CD4+ and CD8+ cells had an average of approximately 3 ug.

Genomic DNA constituted the template upon which TCR beta VDJ and CDR3 profiling was performed. One entry per CDR3 protein results from TCRdb running MiXCR on the reads. The table includes more than 250,000 distinct CDR3 sequences, around 60% detected once. Points on this clonotype: What it recognizes is unknown.

The CDR3 is 14 amino acids. The germline V gene has CDR1 SGHAT and CDR2 FQNNGV. Trimming removed 6 bases from V and 4 bases from J, with 15 bases in between. Overall study results and limits: The study identified twenty-nine CD8+ CDR3 sequences shared by patients and controls. Statistical testing detected no significant gap in CD8+ Simpson's diversity between patients and controls.

The chain has TRBV11-2 and TRBJ1-2; possible D gene TRBD1, 5 bases. This sequence originates from a human donor with severe aplastic anemia or a healthy control (not recorded which). The material sequenced was sorted CD4+, CD8+, or CD8+CD57+ T cells (not recorded which) from PBMCs. CDR3 DNA sequence: TGTGCCAGCAGTAAGAACAGGAGATCCTATGGCTACACCTTC. This gives the protein CASSKNRRSYGYTF.